Listed below are T cell receptor beta chains from one sample, sequenced in a study of human T cells and chemical hapten exposure. TCRdb re-called the RACE reads through MiXCR, storing one row per CDR3 protein. The repertoire consists of around 120,000 distinct CDR3 sequences, with roughly 13% occurring once and the leading ten covering approximately 0.92%. The sequencing here drew on whole blood, taken in connection with sensitization to the hapten diphenylcyclopropenone (DPC). The receptor set was obtained from a man younger than 30 with alopecia areata. Some clones in this sample may be carry-over from other donors' samples. Each CDR3 is given with its conserved first and last residue. Each record gives: D gene, clone size, J gene, V gene, CDR3 protein, CDR3 DNA. The D gene is left open where the match is weak. Expanded clones are given a class, and other clones once, few, many or no size at all.

d_gene: -; abundance: few; j_gene: TRBJ1-1; v_gene: TRBV4-3; CDR3aa: CASSQDNEPYGEAFF; CDR3nt: TGCGCCAGCAGCCAAGATAACGAGCCCTATGGTGAAGCTTTCTTT
d_gene: -; abundance: few; j_gene: TRBJ2-3; v_gene: TRBV6-1; CDR3aa: CASTSDTQYF; CDR3nt: TGTGCCAGCACGTCAGATACGCAGTATTTT
d_gene: TRBD2; abundance: many; j_gene: TRBJ2-1; v_gene: TRBV20-1; CDR3aa: CSASRGLAGEQFF; CDR3nt: TGCAGTGCTAGCCGGGGACTAGCTGGTGAGCAGTTCTTC
d_gene: -; abundance: few; j_gene: TRBJ1-5; v_gene: TRBV14; CDR3aa: CASSVQGSPQHF; CDR3nt: TGTGCCAGCAGCGTTCAGGGCTCGCCCCAGCATTTT
d_gene: -; abundance: -; j_gene: TRBJ2-4; v_gene: TRBV10-3; CDR3aa: CAISESKQDVLAKNIQYF; CDR3nt: TGTGCCATCAGTGAGTCAAAACAGGACGTACTAGCCAAAAACATTCAGTACTTC
d_gene: TRBD1; abundance: few; j_gene: TRBJ1-6; v_gene: TRBV7-2; CDR3aa: CASSLALAGGFGSPLHF; CDR3nt: TGTGCCAGCAGCTTAGCGCTCGCAGGGGGTTTCGGTTCACCCCTCCACTTT
d_gene: TRBD2; abundance: many; j_gene: TRBJ2-1; v_gene: TRBV29-1; CDR3aa: CSVEKRGVDSYNEQFF; CDR3nt: TGCAGCGTTGAAAAGCGGGGGGTTGACTCCTACAATGAGCAGTTCTTC
d_gene: TRBD1; abundance: -; j_gene: TRBJ1-2; v_gene: TRBV20-1; CDR3aa: CSARSQGVAANGYTF; CDR3nt: TGCAGTGCTAGATCACAGGGGGTGGCGGCGAATGGCTACACCTTC
d_gene: -; abundance: -; j_gene: TRBJ1-1; v_gene: TRBV9; CDR3aa: CASSVAPEMNTEAFF; CDR3nt: TGTGCCAGCAGCGTAGCCCCGGAGATGAACACTGAAGCTTTCTTT
d_gene: TRBD2; abundance: -; j_gene: TRBJ2-2; v_gene: TRBV6-6; CDR3aa: CASRRLALTGELFF; CDR3nt: TGTGCCAGCAGGCGACTAGCCCTCACCGGGGAGCTGTTTTTT
d_gene: -; abundance: few; j_gene: TRBJ1-2; v_gene: TRBV21-1; CDR3aa: CASGRDAKGHGYTF; CDR3nt: TGTGCCAGCGGCCGGGACGCCAAAGGTCATGGCTACACCTTC
d_gene: TRBD2; abundance: -; j_gene: TRBJ2-3; v_gene: TRBV5-1; CDR3aa: CASSPGTREDTQYF; CDR3nt: TGCGCCAGCAGCCCTGGGACTAGAGAGGATACGCAGTATTTT
d_gene: -; abundance: few; j_gene: TRBJ1-2; v_gene: TRBV6-2/TRBV6-3; CDR3aa: CASRTGTSFLGYTF; CDR3nt: TGTGCCAGCAGGACCGGGACGTCCTTCCTTGGCTACACCTTC
d_gene: -; abundance: many; j_gene: TRBJ2-1; v_gene: TRBV29-1; CDR3aa: CSVPPPERSYNEQFF; CDR3nt: TGCAGCGTTCCCCCCCCCGAACGCTCCTACAATGAGCAGTTCTTC
d_gene: -; abundance: -; j_gene: TRBJ1-2; v_gene: TRBV29-1; CDR3aa: CSGGVTAYGYTF; CDR3nt: TGCAGCGGGGGGGTGACAGCCTATGGCTACACCTTC
d_gene: -; abundance: many; j_gene: TRBJ1-6; v_gene: TRBV19; CDR3aa: CASSIAPAMPLHF; CDR3nt: TGTGCCAGTAGTATCGCCCCAGCCATGCCCCTCCACTTT
d_gene: -; abundance: few; j_gene: TRBJ2-5; v_gene: TRBV7-6; CDR3aa: CASSLVFWGRKEETQYF; CDR3nt: TGTGCCAGCAGCTTAGTCTTCTGGGGGCGAAAGGAAGAGACCCAGTACTTC
d_gene: -; abundance: -; j_gene: TRBJ1-6; v_gene: TRBV7-9; CDR3aa: CASSLAGAGTSPLHF; CDR3nt: TGTGCCAGCAGCTTAGCGGGGGCAGGGACCTCACCCCTCCACTTT
d_gene: TRBD1; abundance: many; j_gene: TRBJ1-1; v_gene: TRBV12-3/TRBV12-4; CDR3aa: CASSLAFWDRGGNTEAFF; CDR3nt: TGTGCCAGCAGTTTAGCTTTCTGGGACAGGGGGGGGAACACTGAAGCTTTCTTT
d_gene: -; abundance: few; j_gene: TRBJ2-5; v_gene: TRBV7-9; CDR3aa: CASSLDGLETQYF; CDR3nt: TGTGCCAGCAGCTTGGACGGGCTGGAGACCCAGTACTTC
d_gene: TRBD1; abundance: -; j_gene: TRBJ1-6; v_gene: TRBV2; CDR3aa: CASGQGPNSPLHF; CDR3nt: TGTGCCAGCGGACAGGGCCCTAATTCACCCCTCCACTTT
d_gene: -; abundance: -; j_gene: TRBJ2-1; v_gene: TRBV28; CDR3aa: CASRSQNEQFF; CDR3nt: TGTGCCAGCAGAAGTCAAAATGAGCAGTTCTTC
d_gene: -; abundance: -; j_gene: TRBJ1-6; v_gene: TRBV20-1; CDR3aa: CSATSPGPILSPLHF; CDR3nt: TGCAGTGCTACCTCGCCAGGCCCAATTCTTTCACCCCTCCACTTT
d_gene: -; abundance: many; j_gene: TRBJ2-1; v_gene: TRBV28; CDR3aa: CASLTGSNEQFF; CDR3nt: TGTGCCAGCCTAACAGGGTCCAATGAGCAGTTCTTC
d_gene: -; abundance: -; j_gene: TRBJ2-5; v_gene: TRBV4-2; CDR3aa: CASSPGTWETQYF; CDR3nt: TGTGCCAGCAGCCCTGGGACGTGGGAGACCCAGTACTTC
d_gene: -; abundance: many; j_gene: TRBJ1-5; v_gene: TRBV4-1; CDR3aa: CASSQDGQVEGPQHF; CDR3nt: TGCGCCAGCAGCCAAGATGGGCAGGTCGAAGGGCCCCAGCATTTT
d_gene: TRBD1; abundance: few; j_gene: TRBJ1-6; v_gene: TRBV12-3/TRBV12-4; CDR3aa: CASSLGTVGSPLHF; CDR3nt: TGTGCCAGCAGCCTCGGGACAGTTGGTTCACCCCTCCACTTT
d_gene: TRBD2; abundance: few; j_gene: TRBJ2-7; v_gene: TRBV28; CDR3aa: CASSVTSGAAYEQYF; CDR3nt: TGTGCCAGCAGCGTGACTAGCGGGGCGGCCTACGAGCAGTACTTC
d_gene: -; abundance: -; j_gene: TRBJ1-6; v_gene: TRBV11-3; CDR3aa: CASSRGYNSPLHF; CDR3nt: TGTGCCAGCAGCCGGGGCTATAATTCACCCCTCCACTTT
d_gene: -; abundance: -; j_gene: TRBJ1-1; v_gene: TRBV28; CDR3aa: CASSLGVKNTEAFF; CDR3nt: TGTGCCAGCAGTTTGGGGGTTAAGAACACTGAAGCTTTCTTT
d_gene: -; abundance: -; j_gene: TRBJ1-2; v_gene: TRBV5-1; CDR3aa: CASTPLSPLLRDYGYTF; CDR3nt: TGCGCCAGCACCCCTCTCAGCCCTTTACTCAGGGACTATGGCTACACCTTC
d_gene: -; abundance: -; j_gene: TRBJ2-7; v_gene: TRBV12-3/TRBV12-4; CDR3aa: CASSFDVGTPYEQYF; CDR3nt: TGTGCCAGCAGTTTTGATGTGGGCACCCCCTACGAGCAGTACTTC
d_gene: -; abundance: few; j_gene: TRBJ1-1; v_gene: TRBV11-1; CDR3aa: CASTKTGNTEAFF; CDR3nt: TGTGCCAGCACAAAAACAGGGAACACTGAAGCTTTCTTT
d_gene: TRBD2; abundance: few; j_gene: TRBJ2-3; v_gene: TRBV12-3/TRBV12-4; CDR3aa: CASSLSSGGTDTQYF; CDR3nt: TGTGCCAGCAGTTTATCTAGCGGGGGCACAGATACGCAGTATTTT
d_gene: -; abundance: -; j_gene: TRBJ1-2; v_gene: TRBV28; CDR3aa: CASSFSGEGGGYTF; CDR3nt: TGTGCCAGCAGTTTTTCTGGGGAAGGGGGAGGCTACACCTTC
d_gene: -; abundance: few; j_gene: TRBJ2-2; v_gene: TRBV5-6; CDR3aa: CASSLGLAFTGELFF; CDR3nt: TGTGCCAGCAGCTTGGGGCTAGCGTTCACCGGGGAGCTGTTTTTT
d_gene: TRBD1; abundance: few; j_gene: TRBJ1-6; v_gene: TRBV5-6; CDR3aa: CASSPRQGVRSPLHF; CDR3nt: TGTGCCAGCAGCCCGAGACAGGGGGTAAGATCACCCCTCCACTTT
d_gene: -; abundance: -; j_gene: TRBJ1-5; v_gene: TRBV7-2; CDR3aa: CASKAGDHPSNQPQHF; CDR3nt: TGTGCCAGCAAGGCTGGGGACCATCCGAGCAATCAGCCCCAGCATTTT
d_gene: -; abundance: -; j_gene: TRBJ1-1; v_gene: TRBV5-4; CDR3aa: CASRKGSTEAFF; CDR3nt: TGTGCCAGCAGAAAGGGGAGCACTGAAGCTTTCTTT
d_gene: -; abundance: few; j_gene: TRBJ1-6; v_gene: TRBV28; CDR3aa: CASSLGLHNSPLHF; CDR3nt: TGTGCCAGCAGTTTAGGGCTACATAATTCACCCCTCCACTTT
d_gene: -; abundance: -; j_gene: TRBJ2-3; v_gene: TRBV9; CDR3aa: CASSPLDRSTDTQYF; CDR3nt: TGTGCCAGCAGCCCTCTCGACAGGAGCACAGATACGCAGTATTTT
d_gene: -; abundance: -; j_gene: TRBJ1-1; v_gene: TRBV29-1; CDR3aa: CSGSLGGGTEAFF; CDR3nt: TGCAGCGGCTCCCTTGGGGGAGGCACTGAAGCTTTCTTT
d_gene: TRBD2; abundance: many; j_gene: TRBJ2-1; v_gene: TRBV20-1; CDR3aa: CSASMPSGEGGSNEQFF; CDR3nt: TGCAGTGCTAGTATGCCAAGCGGGGAAGGAGGGAGTAATGAGCAGTTCTTC